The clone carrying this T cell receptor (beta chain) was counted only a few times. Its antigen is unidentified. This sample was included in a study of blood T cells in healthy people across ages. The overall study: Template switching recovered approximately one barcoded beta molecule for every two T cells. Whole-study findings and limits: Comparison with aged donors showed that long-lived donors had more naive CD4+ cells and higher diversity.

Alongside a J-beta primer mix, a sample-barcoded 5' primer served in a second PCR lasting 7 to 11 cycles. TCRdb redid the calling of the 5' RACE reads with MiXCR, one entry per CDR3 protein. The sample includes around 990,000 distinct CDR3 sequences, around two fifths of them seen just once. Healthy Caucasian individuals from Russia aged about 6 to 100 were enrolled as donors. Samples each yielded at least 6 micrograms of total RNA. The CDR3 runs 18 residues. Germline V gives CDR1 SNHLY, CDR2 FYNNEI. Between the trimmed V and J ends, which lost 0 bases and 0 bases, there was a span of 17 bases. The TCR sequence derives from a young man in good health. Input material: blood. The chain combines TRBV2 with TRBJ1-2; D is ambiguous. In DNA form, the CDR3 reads TGTGCCAGCAGTGAAGCCTTTGTGACGGGAAGAACTAACTATGGCTACACCTTC. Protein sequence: CASSEAFVTGRTNYGYTF.